This T cell receptor (beta chain) stems from a study of shared clonotypes between healthy human individuals. The assay was immunoSEQ multiplex PCR, and TCRdb's table has in-frame clones only and misses some. The profile shows 2 million to 2.5 million clones, about 92% of them singletons. CDR1 is SGHVS, CDR2 FQNEAQ, per germline. Trimming shortened V by 1 base and J by 2 bases, and 12 bases separated the two germline ends. This CDR3 spans 15 amino acids. Adult donors, all healthy and HIV-negative, had no recent acute infections or vaccinations. The sequenced sample was naive CD4+ T cells from PBMCs. Subset in this sample: CD45RA+ positively selected. The sequence was obtained from a man younger than 35 in good health. Some clones in this sample may be carry-over from other donors' samples. This sequence joins TRBV7-8 and TRBJ2-7; D perhaps matches TRBD1 (5 bases). The CDR3 region is CASSLVRTPPYEQYF. The DNA of the CDR3 is TGTGCCAGCAGCTTAGTTAGGACACCACCCTACGAGCAGTACTTC. The full variable domain, rest sourced from reference TRBV7-8 and TRBJ2-7, is GAGVSQSPRYKVAKRGQDVALRCDPISGHVSLFWYQQALGQGPEFLTYFQNEAQLDKSGLPSDRFFAERPEGSVSTLKIQRTQQEDSAVYLCASSLVRTPPYEQYFGPGTRLTVT.